These 10 T cell receptor beta chains originate from one sample sequenced in a study of regulatory T cells in long-lasting Graves disease. Described time point: persistent/refractory GD, antithyroid drugs over 5 years with positive TRAb. PBMC RNA served as the TCR library source. Assembly of TCR beta libraries relied on iRepertoire HTBI primers together with Arm-PCR of CDR3 regions. Each CDR3 protein gets one entry after TCRdb re-called the multiplex PCR reads with MiXCR. This repertoire shows a few hundred thousand distinct CDR3 sequences, around 22% found once; its top ten account for about a quarter. This specimen was peripheral blood mononuclear cells (PBMCs), taken when the disease was refractory, from a patient treated with antithyroid drugs. The receptors stem from a female donor with Graves disease.

This clonotype has a count of ten or more. The chain has TRBV28 and TRBJ1-5; a possible D gene is TRBD1 (5 bases). CDR1 is MDHEN and CDR2 is SYDVKM in the germline V gene. The CDR3 totals 16 residues. The V end lost 5 bases, the J end lost 0 bases, and 14 bases lay between the germline ends. The CDR3 DNA reads as TGTGCCAGCAGTCTAAGACAGACTATTAGCAATCAGCCCCAGCATTTT. Translating it yields CASSLRQTISNQPQHF.

This clonotype was picked up many times. The chain uses TRBV6-1 and TRBJ2-6; weak D call: TRBD1 (5 bases). V lost 6 bases and J lost 0, with 12 bases in between. CDR3 size: 16 residues. Germline V gene lookup returns CDR1 MNHNS and CDR2 SASEGT. CDR3 sequence reads: CASSPIQGSGANVLTF. The CDR3 DNA reads as TGTGCCAGCAGCCCTATCCAGGGCTCTGGGGCCAACGTCCTGACTTTC.

V is TRBV19 and J is TRBJ1-5; 10 bases align to TRBD1. CDR3 length: 15 amino acids. J lost 4 bases, V lost 6 bases, and 6 bases had no gene match. Germline CDR1 and CDR2: LNHDA and SQIVND (reference sequence). The CDR3 sequence: CASSRDRGTNQPQHF. In DNA, the CDR3 is TGTGCCAGTAGCCGGGACAGGGGCACAAATCAGCCCCAGCATTTT.

This clonotype was observed a single time. This chain connects TRBV4-1 to TRBJ2-7; D is unclear. The CDR3 has 14 amino acids. V shed 1 base and J shed 13 bases, with 20 bases lying between them. Germline values: CDR1 MGHRA, CDR2 YSYEKL. Written as DNA, the CDR3 is TGCGCCAGCAGCCAAGTAAGCGTTGAGCTCCCGAGCTACTTC. Amino acid sequence: CASSQVSVELPSYF.

This clonotype was counted at least ten times. This chain connects TRBV2 to TRBJ1-4, with TRBD1 matching over 7 bases. Trimming took 8 bases from V and 5 from J; bases not matched to a gene: 5. The CDR3 runs to 13 residues. The germline V gene encodes CDR1 SNHLY and CDR2 FYNNEI. DNA for the CDR3: TGTGCCAGCGGCGGGACAGTGAATGAAAAACTGTTTTTT. The encoded protein is CASGGTVNEKLFF.

The chain employs TRBV7-2 and TRBJ2-7, with D maybe TRBD1 (6 bases). Trimming pared 1 base from V and 0 bases from J, leaving 10 bases between. The CDR3 sequence is 15 residues long. CDR1 is SGHTA, CDR2 FQGNSA, per germline. The CDR3 reads CASSLVGTPSYEQYF. The CDR3 DNA reads as TGTGCCAGCAGCTTAGTTGGGACACCCTCCTACGAGCAGTACTTC. Using reference TRBV7-2 and TRBJ2-7 for the parts outside the CDR3, the full variable domain is GAGVSQSPSNKVTEKGKDVELRCDPISGHTALYWYRQSLGQGLEFLIYFQGNSAPDKSGLPSDRFSAERTGGSVSTLTIQRTQQEDSAVYLCASSLVGTPSYEQYFGPGTRLTVT.

This clonotype was counted between two and nine times. The CDR3 bases are TGTGCCAGCAGCCCAGGGTTCGGCACCGGGGAGCTGTTTTTT. Amino acids: CASSPGFGTGELFF. The V gene is TRBV5-6, the J gene TRBJ2-2, with D perhaps TRBD1 (5 bases). Per the germline V gene, CDR1 is SGHDT and CDR2 is YYEEEE. V lost 4 bases and J lost 4, with 11 bases in between. The CDR3 consists of 14 residues.

For the CDR3, the DNA is TGTGCTAGTGGTTTGGGACCGCACACAGATACGCAGTATTTT. Protein product: CASGLGPHTDTQYF. This chain links TRBV12-5 with TRBJ2-3, with no clear D. This CDR3 comprises 14 residues. Trimming removed 1 base at V and 2 bases at J, with 7 bases between. The germline gives CDR1 LGHNT, CDR2 FRNRAP.

J is TRBJ2-5 and V is TRBV5-4, with 10 positions matching TRBD2. The J segment lost 7 bases and the V segment lost 5 bases, leaving 20 bases of the junction unmatched. The CDR3 covers 18 residues. The germline V gene has CDR1 SGHNT and CDR2 YYREEE (reference sequence). As DNA, the CDR3 is TGTGCCAGCAGATCTTTAGCCCCTACTAGCGGGAATAGGGGGACCCAGTACTTC. Translating gives CASRSLAPTSGNRGTQYF.

This clonotype has at least ten counts. The V and J genes are TRBV7-2 and TRBJ2-7, with D possibly matching TRBD2 (6 bases). Per the germline V gene, CDR1 is SGHTA and CDR2 is FQGNSA. V lost 6 bases and J lost 2, with 14 bases in between. This CDR3 is 14 amino acids long. The CDR3 protein is CASSSGTVTYEQYF. The CDR3 coding sequence is TGTGCCAGCAGTTCCGGGACTGTAACCTACGAGCAGTACTTC.